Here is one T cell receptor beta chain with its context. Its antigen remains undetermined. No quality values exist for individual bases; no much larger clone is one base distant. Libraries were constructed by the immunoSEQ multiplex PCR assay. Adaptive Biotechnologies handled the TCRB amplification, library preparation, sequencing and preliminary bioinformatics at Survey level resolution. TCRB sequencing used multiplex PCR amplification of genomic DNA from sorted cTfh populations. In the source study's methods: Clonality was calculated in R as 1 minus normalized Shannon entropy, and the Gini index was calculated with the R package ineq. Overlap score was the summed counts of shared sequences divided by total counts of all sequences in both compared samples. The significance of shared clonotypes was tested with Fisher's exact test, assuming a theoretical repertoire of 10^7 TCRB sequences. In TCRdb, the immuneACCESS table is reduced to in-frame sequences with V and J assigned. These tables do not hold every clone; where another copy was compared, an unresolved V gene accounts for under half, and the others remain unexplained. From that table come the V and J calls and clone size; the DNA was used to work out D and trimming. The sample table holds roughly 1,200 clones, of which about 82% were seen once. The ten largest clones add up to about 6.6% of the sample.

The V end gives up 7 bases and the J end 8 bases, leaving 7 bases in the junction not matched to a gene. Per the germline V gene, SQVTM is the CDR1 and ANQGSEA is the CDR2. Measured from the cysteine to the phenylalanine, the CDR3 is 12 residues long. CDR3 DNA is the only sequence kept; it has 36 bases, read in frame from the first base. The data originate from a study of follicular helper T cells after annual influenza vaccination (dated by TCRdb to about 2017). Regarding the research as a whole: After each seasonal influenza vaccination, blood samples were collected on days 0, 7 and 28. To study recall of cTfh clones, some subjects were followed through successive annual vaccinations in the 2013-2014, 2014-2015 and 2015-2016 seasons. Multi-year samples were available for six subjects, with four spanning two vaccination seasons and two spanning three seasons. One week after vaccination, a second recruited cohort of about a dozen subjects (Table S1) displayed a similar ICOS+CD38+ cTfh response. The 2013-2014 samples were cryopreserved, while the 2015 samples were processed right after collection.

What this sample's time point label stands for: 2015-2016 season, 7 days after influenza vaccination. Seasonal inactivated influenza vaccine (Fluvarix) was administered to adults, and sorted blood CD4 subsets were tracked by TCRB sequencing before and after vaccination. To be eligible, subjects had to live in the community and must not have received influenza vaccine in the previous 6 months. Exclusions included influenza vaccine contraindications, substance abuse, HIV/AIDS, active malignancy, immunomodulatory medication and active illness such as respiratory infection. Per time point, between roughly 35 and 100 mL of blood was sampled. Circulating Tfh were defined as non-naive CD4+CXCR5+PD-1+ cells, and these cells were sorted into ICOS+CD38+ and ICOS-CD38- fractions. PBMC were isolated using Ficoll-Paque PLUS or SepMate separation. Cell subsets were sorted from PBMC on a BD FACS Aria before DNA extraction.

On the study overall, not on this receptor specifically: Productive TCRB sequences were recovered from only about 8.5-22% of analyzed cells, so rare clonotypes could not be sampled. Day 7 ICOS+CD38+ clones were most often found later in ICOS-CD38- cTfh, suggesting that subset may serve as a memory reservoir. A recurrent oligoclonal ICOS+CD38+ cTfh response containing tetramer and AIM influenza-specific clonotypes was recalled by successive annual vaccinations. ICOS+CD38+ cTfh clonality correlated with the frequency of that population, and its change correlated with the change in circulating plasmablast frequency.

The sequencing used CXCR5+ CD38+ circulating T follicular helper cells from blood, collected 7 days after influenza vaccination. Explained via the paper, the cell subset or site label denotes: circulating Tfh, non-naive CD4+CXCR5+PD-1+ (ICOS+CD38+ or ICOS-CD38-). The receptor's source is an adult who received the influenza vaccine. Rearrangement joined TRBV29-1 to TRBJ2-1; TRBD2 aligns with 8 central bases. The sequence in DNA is TGCAGCGCCGATCCGCGGGGGGATGAGCAGTTCTTC. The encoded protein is CSADPRGDEQFF.